Shown below are 32 T cell receptor beta chains from a single sample sequenced in a study of blood T cell repertoires in COVID-19. Generated by immunoSEQ multiplex PCR, the TCRdb table keeps only in-frame clones and is missing some. Among about 99,000 clones, about 80% were seen once, and the ten largest hold approximately 3.6%. The source material was peripheral blood. Source of these receptors: an elderly woman with active or convalescent COVID-19.

This clone has only a few counts. CDR3 amino acids: CATQSRGSYEQYF. The CDR3 DNA reads as TGTGCCACCCAATCCAGGGGGTCCTACGAGCAGTACTTC. The chain employs TRBV2 and TRBJ2-7, with 7 bases aligning to TRBD1. The CDR3 runs 13 residues. After removal of 10 bases from V and 1 base from J, the junction contained 7 bases not matched to a gene. Germline V gene sequence: CDR1 SNHLY, CDR2 FYNNEI.

This clone is a singleton in its sample. V and J are TRBV7-8 and TRBJ1-2; 7 nucleotides match TRBD1. Germline CDR1 reads SGHVS; CDR2 reads FQNEAQ. Trimming removed 7 bases from V and 4 bases from J; junction bases left unmatched: 9. The CDR3 consists of 14 residues. The CDR3 DNA follows: TGTGCCAGCACACCTACAGGGGCGACCTATGGCTACACCTTC. Encoded protein: CASTPTGATYGYTF.

The CDR3 loop is CASKGGISTDTQYF. The CDR3 DNA reads as TGTGCCAGCAAGGGGGGGATCTCCACAGATACGCAGTATTTT. The chain carries TRBV28 and TRBJ2-3, with D perhaps TRBD2 (7 bases). The CDR3 covers 14 residues. Per the germline V gene, CDR1 is MDHEN and CDR2 is SYDVKM. Trimming shortened V by 7 bases and J by 2 bases, and 13 bases separated the two germline ends.

The chain links TRBV5-1 to TRBJ2-7, with D possibly being TRBD1 (6 bases). CDR1 is SGHRS and CDR2 is YFSETQ in the germline V gene. Trimming stripped 1 base from V and 5 bases from J, with 16 bases between. The CDR3 sequence is 15 residues long. CDR3 protein: CASSLISGGMDEQYF. The CDR3 nucleotides are TGCGCCAGCAGCTTGATTAGTGGGGGCATGGACGAGCAGTACTTC.

This clone was found once. The CDR3 DNA sequence: TGTGCCACCAGTGAGTTGGGGGAGGAGACCCAGTACTTC. This sequence encodes CATSELGEETQYF. V usage is TRBV24-1 and J usage is TRBJ2-5; possibly TRBD1 or TRBD2 for D (5 bases each). Germline CDR1 reads KGHDR; CDR2 reads SFDVKD. This CDR3 region has 13 residues. With 4 bases removed from V and 5 bases from J, the gap between germline ends came to 10 bases.

The V call is TRBV29-1, the J call TRBJ1-1, with TRBD1 matching over 9 bases. This CDR3 has 13 residues. The V segment lost 6 bases and the J segment 6 bases; nucleotides outside the gene matches: 8. Looked up from germline, CDR1 is SQVTM and CDR2 is ANQGSEA. CDR3 DNA: TGCAGCGTAGACACAGGGGGCGCGGCTGAAGCTTTCTTT. Protein: CSVDTGGAAEAFF.

The chain recombines TRBV4-1 with TRBJ1-1; TRBD1 aligns across 8 bases. With V trimmed by 2 bases and J by 8 bases, 13 bases remained unmatched. This CDR3 contains 16 residues. CDR1 and CDR2 (germline): MGHRA, YSYEKL. The CDR3 here is CASSQPQGAGFREAFF. CDR3 DNA: TGCGCCAGCAGCCAACCTCAGGGGGCTGGCTTCAGGGAAGCTTTCTTT.

Note on this clone: Different DNA sequences within this sample yield the same CDR3. The chain uses TRBV24-1 and TRBJ1-5, with 9 nucleotides matching TRBD1. Germline values: CDR1 KGHDR, CDR2 SFDVKD. The CDR3 loop spans 15 amino acids. V dropped 4 bases and J dropped 2; count of bases not matched to a gene: 2. The CDR3 protein is CATSDRTGGNQPQHF. As DNA, the CDR3 is TGTGCCACCAGTGACCGGACAGGGGGCAATCAGCCCCAGCATTTT.

V gene TRBV18 combines with J gene TRBJ1-2; possible D gene TRBD1, 6 bases. CDR3 size: 14 residues. Deletions cut 0 bases from V and 8 bases from J, with 13 bases between. CDR1 and CDR2 from the germline V gene are KGHSH and LQKENI. The CDR3 spells CASSPPGGGRGYTF. CDR3 DNA sequence: TGTGCCAGCTCACCACCCGGGGGGGGGCGAGGCTACACCTTC.

This chain links TRBV4-3 with TRBJ2-7; 7 bases line up with TRBD2. The CDR3 consists of 14 residues. CDR1 is LGHNA, CDR2 YSLEER, per germline. V lost 1 base and J lost 0; bases outside the gene matches: 0. This chain's CDR3 is CASSQGTSSYEQYF. CDR3 nucleotide sequence: TGCGCCAGCAGCCAAGGGACTAGCTCCTACGAGCAGTACTTC.

V and J are TRBV19 and TRBJ1-1, with 7 bases fitting TRBD1. V shed 5 bases, J shed 7 bases, and the junction held 4 bases outside the gene matches. Germline CDR1 is LNHDA and CDR2 is SQIVND (reference sequence). The length of the CDR3 is 12 residues. The CDR3 sequence is CASSFGQVEAFF. The CDR3 coding sequence is TGTGCCAGTAGTTTTGGACAGGTTGAAGCTTTCTTT.

The V call is TRBV30, the J call TRBJ1-4; tentatively, D is TRBD1 (6 bases). Germline V lookup: CDR1 GTSNPN, CDR2 SVGIG (reference sequence). V shed 3 bases and J shed 5 bases, with 16 bases lying between them. The CDR3 has 15 amino acids. CDR3 sequence reads: CAWSPVGRGNEKLFF. CDR3 DNA sequence: TGTGCCTGGAGCCCAGTTGGCAGGGGAAATGAAAAACTGTTTTTT.

This sequence joins TRBV28 and TRBJ2-7, with 12 bases identical to TRBD1. This CDR3 has 18 amino acids. The J segment lost 5 bases and the V segment lost 1 base, leaving 12 bases of the junction unmatched. Germline V CDR1 and CDR2: MDHEN, SYDVKM. The chain's CDR3 is CASSLFLRDRGLLNEQYF. Here the CDR3 DNA reads TGTGCCAGCAGTTTATTCTTACGGGACAGGGGGCTTTTGAACGAGCAGTACTTC.

This chain connects TRBV6-5 to TRBJ1-2; TRBD1 agrees at 7 bases. Germline V gene sequence: CDR1 MNHEY, CDR2 SVGAGI. V was pared by 2 bases and J by 8 bases, with 8 bases of the junction left unmatched. CDR3 length equals 14 residues. The chain's CDR3 is CASSYADRVRGYTF. CDR3 bases: TGTGCCAGCAGTTACGCAGACAGGGTCCGGGGCTACACCTTC.

This chain's CDR3 is CASSFVGSGQGNEQFF. DNA for the CDR3: TGTGCCAGCAGTTTTGTAGGGAGCGGACAGGGCAATGAGCAGTTCTTC. V is TRBV27 and J is TRBJ2-1; 8 nucleotides match TRBD1. From germline, CDR1 is MNHEY and CDR2 SMNVEV (reference sequence). This CDR3 comprises 16 residues. The ends lost 3 bases at V and 6 bases at J; junction bases unmatched: 10.

This chain connects TRBV6-5 to TRBJ1-2, with TRBD1 as a possible D gene (6 bases). The CDR3 has 14 residues. V was pared by 5 bases and J by 8 bases, with 18 bases between. Germline CDR1 is MNHEY and CDR2 is SVGAGI. CDR3 sequence reads: CASSRTDFEEGYTF. In DNA, the CDR3 is TGTGCCAGCAGTCGGACAGATTTTGAGGAGGGCTACACCTTC.

The genes are TRBV6-2 or TRBV6-3 and TRBJ2-7; D is possibly TRBD1 (6 bases). Germline V gene sequence: CDR1 MNHEY, CDR2 SVGEGT. V dropped 2 bases and J dropped 2 bases, with 13 bases sitting between them. The CDR3 spans 15 residues. The CDR3 coding sequence is TGTGCCAGCAGTTACACCAGGGGACGAACCTACGAGCAGTACTTC. As protein: CASSYTRGRTYEQYF.

This clone was observed a single time. V usage is TRBV6-5 and J usage is TRBJ2-1; the match to TRBD2 covers 10 bases. Germline CDR1 MNHEY, CDR2 SVGAGI. This CDR3 is 16 amino acids long. Trimming at V came to 0 bases and at J to 2 bases, leaving 1 base not matched to a gene. DNA of the CDR3: TGTGCCAGCAGTTACTCACTAGCGGGGACCTACAATGAGCAGTTCTTC. Amino acid sequence: CASSYSLAGTYNEQFF.

This clone was picked up one time. The chain is built from TRBV18 and TRBJ1-3, with D unresolved. V gave up 2 bases and J gave up 0 bases, with 11 bases separating them. The CDR3 loop spans 16 amino acids. The germline CDR1 and CDR2 sequences are KGHSH and LQKENI. CDR3 DNA: TGTGCCAGCTCACCAAGGGTGGGGAGCTCTGGAAACACCATATATTTT. Its protein is CASSPRVGSSGNTIYF. Using reference TRBV18 and TRBJ1-3 for the parts outside the CDR3, the full variable domain is NAGVMQNPRHLVRRRGQEARLRCSPMKGHSHVYWYRQLPEEGLKFMVYLQKENIIDESGMPKERFSAEFPKEGPSILRIQQVVRGDSAAYFCASSPRVGSSGNTIYFGEGSWLTVV.

This chain joins TRBV5-1 and TRBJ2-1, with 10 bases aligning to TRBD1. Germline V lookup: CDR1 SGHRS, CDR2 YFSETQ. The junction had 6 bases not matched to a gene; V was cut back by 3 bases and J by 9 bases. This CDR3 spans 14 amino acids. CDR3: CASSSTGGDGEQFF. CDR3 in DNA: TGCGCCAGCAGCTCGACAGGGGGCGATGGTGAGCAGTTCTTC.

In its sample, this clone was seen once. The chain couples TRBV7-9 to TRBJ2-1; unclear D gene. Between the trimmed V and J ends, which lost 2 bases and 4 bases, there was a span of 9 bases. The CDR3 runs to 14 residues. Germline CDR1 SEHNR, CDR2 FQNEAQ (reference sequence). This chain's CDR3 is CASSLTDKYNEQFF. The CDR3 coding sequence is TGTGCCAGCAGCTTAACTGATAAGTACAATGAGCAGTTCTTC.

This clone was counted once. This rearrangement joins TRBV7-9 to TRBJ1-5, with 7 bases aligning to TRBD1. The V segment lost 1 base and the J segment 3 bases; nucleotides outside the gene matches: 6. CDR3 length: 16 residues. Germline assignment: CDR1 SEHNR and CDR2 FQNEAQ (reference sequence). CDR3 in amino acids: CASSLESGGNNQPQHF. In DNA, the CDR3 is TGTGCCAGCAGCTTAGAATCAGGGGGTAACAATCAGCCCCAGCATTTT.

This chain joins TRBV3-1 (or the pseudogene TRBV3-2) and TRBJ1-2, with unresolved D. The germline V gene has CDR1 LGHDT and CDR2 YNNKEL (reference sequence). Between the trimmed V and J ends, which lost 3 bases and 1 base, there was a span of 9 bases. The CDR3 loop spans 14 amino acids. This CDR3 reads CASSHNRINYGYTF. In DNA form, the CDR3 reads TGTGCCAGCAGCCATAACAGAATTAACTATGGCTACACCTTC.

This chain links TRBV6-5 with TRBJ2-2; a weak D match, TRBD1 (5 bases). V lost 3 bases and J lost 4, with 9 bases in between. CDR1 and CDR2 (germline): MNHEY, SVGAGI. This CDR3 region has 14 residues. CDR3 nucleotide sequence: TGTGCCAGCAGTTATCGCAGGGCCACCGGGGAGCTGTTTTTT. It codes for CASSYRRATGELFF.

This clone came up once. V usage is TRBV30 and J usage is TRBJ1-5, with 11 positions matching TRBD1. Trimming removed 3 bases from V and 5 bases from J; junction bases left unmatched: 9. This CDR3 contains 16 residues. CDR1 and CDR2 (germline): GTSNPN, SVGIG (reference sequence). Here the CDR3 reads CAWRNPLGQGDQPQHF. DNA of the CDR3: TGTGCCTGGAGAAATCCGCTGGGACAGGGGGATCAGCCCCAGCATTTT. Combining the CDR3 with reference TRBV30 and TRBJ1-5 gives the whole variable domain SQTIHQWPATLVQPVGSPLSLECTVEGTSNPNLYWYRQAAGRGLQLLFYSVGIGQISSEVPQNLSASRPQDRQFILSSKKLLLSDSGFYLCAWRNPLGQGDQPQHFGDGTRLSIL.

The CDR3, as DNA: TGTGCTAGTGTCCGGACAGGGAACACTGAAGCTTTCTTT. Its translation is CASVRTGNTEAFF. The rearrangement joins TRBV12-5 to TRBJ1-1; 7 nucleotides line up with TRBD1. Germline CDR1 is LGHNT and CDR2 is FRNRAP. CDR3 size: 13 residues. V was clipped by 7 bases and J by 1 base; unmatched bases: 3.

In DNA, the CDR3 is TGTGCCAGCAGCTTCAGGGGGCGGACAACTAATGAAAAACTGTTTTTT. Its translation is CASSFRGRTTNEKLFF. The chain has TRBV7-9 and TRBJ1-4; TRBD1 matches 8 bases. CDR1 and CDR2 (germline): SEHNR, FQNEAQ (reference sequence). CDR3 length: 16 residues. V shed 3 bases, J shed 0 bases, and the junction held 3 bases outside the gene matches.

The V and J genes are TRBV5-1 and TRBJ2-5; 8 bases line up with TRBD1. The trim removed 0 bases at V and 3 bases at J, leaving 4 bases unmatched. The germline V gene encodes CDR1 SGHRS and CDR2 YFSETQ. The CDR3 runs to 15 residues. The chain's CDR3 is CASSLGTGQKETQYF. CDR3 sequence (DNA): TGCGCCAGCAGCTTGGGGACAGGGCAAAAAGAGACCCAGTACTTC.

The CDR3 DNA is TGTGCCAGCCGACAGGGCGACGTTACTGAAGCTTTCTTT. Its translation is CASRQGDVTEAFF. J is TRBJ1-1 and V is TRBV6-5; 7 bases are a match to TRBD1. This CDR3 contains 13 residues. Per the germline V gene, CDR1 is MNHEY and CDR2 is SVGAGI. Trimming cost V 8 bases and J 5 bases; bases outside gene matches: 8.

A remark on this clone: In the same sample, other DNA sequences code for this CDR3. V is TRBV18 and J is TRBJ2-7; maybe TRBD2 (6 bases). V was clipped by 3 bases and J by 1 base, with 7 bases between them. The CDR3 contains 13 residues. Germline-derived CDR1 and CDR2 are KGHSH and LQKENI. Here the CDR3 DNA reads TGTGCCAGCTCACCTAGCGGTTCCTACGAGCAGTACTTC. It codes for CASSPSGSYEQYF. The full variable domain, in which reference TRBV18 and TRBJ2-7 provide the parts outside the CDR3, is NAGVMQNPRHLVRRRGQEARLRCSPMKGHSHVYWYRQLPEEGLKFMVYLQKENIIDESGMPKERFSAEFPKEGPSILRIQQVVRGDSAAYFCASSPSGSYEQYFGPGTRLTVT.

The rearrangement uses TRBV30 and TRBJ1-1; D uncertain. Germline-derived CDR1 and CDR2 are GTSNPN and SVGIG (reference sequence). Trimming left V 3 bases short and J 10 bases short, with 15 bases between. This CDR3 is 12 amino acids long. The CDR3 region has the DNA TGTGCCTGGAGCGACGGGTCCCAGCGAGCTTTCTTT. This codes for CAWSDGSQRAFF.

This chain connects TRBV24-1 to TRBJ1-2; 7 bases agree with TRBD1. CDR3 length: 13 amino acids. In germline, CDR1 is KGHDR, CDR2 SFDVKD. V was clipped by 4 bases and J by 7 bases; unmatched bases: 5. Here the CDR3 reads CATSERPGGGYTF. The CDR3 DNA reads as TGTGCCACCAGTGAGCGGCCAGGGGGTGGCTACACCTTC.